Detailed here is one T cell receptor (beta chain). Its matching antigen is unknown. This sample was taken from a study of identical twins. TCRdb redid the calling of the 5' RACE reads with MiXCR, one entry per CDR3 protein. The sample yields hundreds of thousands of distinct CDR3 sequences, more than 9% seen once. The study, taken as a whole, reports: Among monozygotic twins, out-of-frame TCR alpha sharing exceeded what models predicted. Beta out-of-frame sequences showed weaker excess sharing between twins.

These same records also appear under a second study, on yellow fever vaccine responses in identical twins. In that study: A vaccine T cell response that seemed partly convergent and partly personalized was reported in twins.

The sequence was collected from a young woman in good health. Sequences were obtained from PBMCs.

This CDR3 reads CASSQDPAGVFYNEQFF. Written as DNA, the CDR3 is TGCGCCAGCAGCCAAGATCCAGCGGGGGTCTTTTACAATGAGCAGTTCTTC. V gene TRBV4-1 combines with J gene TRBJ2-1; 8 bases agree with TRBD2. The V and J ends lost 0 bases and 4 bases, in that order; junction bases with no gene match: 8. The germline V gene has CDR1 MGHRA and CDR2 YSYEKL. The CDR3 contains 17 residues.